This T cell receptor (beta chain) stems from a study of shared clonotypes between healthy human individuals (dated by TCRdb to 2019 to 2021). For context, the study as a whole: The cohort comprised two women and a few men aged 18 to 49 years. For each donor, CD4 naive and CD4 memory were each given three plates, CD8 naive was given two plates, and CD8 memory was given one plate. To estimate repertoire size and how much clonotype sharing occurs between individuals, the study deeply sequenced the blood TCR repertoires of a handful of healthy adults. To increase sequencing depth and limit assay-specific biases, TCR repertoire library preparation and sequencing were carried out by different laboratories using diverse techniques. Each donor's leukapheresis produced roughly between about 0.8 and 10 billion PBMCs. Study-wide conclusions, independent of this receptor: When several donors were compared, the shared fraction of clonotypes was around 5% for naive CD4, 3.5% for naive CD8, about 2.5% for memory CD4, and 0.35% to 0.4% for memory CD8. Naive subsets generally had larger estimated clonotype richness than memory subsets did. Compared with non-shared clonotypes, the clonotypes found in all four sorted-subset donors had higher generation probabilities. Based on pairwise subsampling, the degree of clonotype sharing among donors was expected to be affected by sequencing depth. Rarefaction of sorted-subset datasets indicated incomplete sequencing despite the large sequencing depth. Sampling was restricted to blood, and TCR repertoires in tissue are likely to differ from TCR repertoires in blood. The small number of donors limited the genetic and exposure-history diversity represented.

Healthy HIV-negative adults with no recently reported acute infections or vaccinations were included as donors. All donors were Caucasian adults living in Nashville, Tennessee, USA. CD4+ T cells were enriched by magnetic negative selection; naive cells were then positively selected on CD45RA, and the negative fraction formed the memory subset. Blood was collected by leukapheresis, and PBMCs were isolated by Ficoll-Histopaque density gradient centrifugation and then cryopreserved in liquid nitrogen vapor phase. Analytical flow cytometry was used to check the purity and quantity of each magnetically sorted T cell population. Each sorted fraction had its genomic DNA isolated and then quantified by UV absorbance on a Nanodrop 2000c. Using the deep immunoSEQ assay, TCR CDR3 regions were amplified from genomic DNA by multiplex PCR. Genomic DNA extracted from each cell subset was distributed evenly over all wells of several immunoSEQ 96-well plates, and each plate served as one replicate. For sorted subsets, around 200 ng genomic DNA, equal to tens of thousands of T cell genomes, was loaded into each replicate PCR. The purified libraries were quantified using a Qubit 3.0 fluorometer, sized with a Bioanalyzer 2100, and then quantified again using the KAPA Library Quantification kit. Each immunoSEQ 96-well plate was sequenced on its own single-read 150-cycle Illumina NextSeq 550 flow cell. For the original study's pipeline: Because only junctional sequences without quality scores were contained in the immunoSEQ output, filtering matching that applied to full-length reads could not be performed. To assign V/J genes and CDR3, sequences were annotated using PyIR, a Python wrapper for IgBLAST v1.9, with IMGT germline references. Any read was removed if the V/J assignment was weak (E-value above 1e-6), the CDR3 was missing, or the read contained stop codons, out-of-frame junctions, or ambiguous translated residues. V3J clonotypes were defined by identical inferred V gene, J gene, and CDR3 amino acid sequence. The percentage overlap between two repertoires was calculated by dividing the number of shared unique clonotypes by the size of the smaller repertoire. Repertoire richness was assessed with RTK rarefaction, the Chao1 estimator, and Recon v2.1 estimates of unobserved clonotypes. OLGA was used to compute generation probabilities for all TCRbeta clonotypes that the gDNA method yielded from a few donors. This immuneACCESS table, as held by TCRdb, lists in-frame sequences with V and J called but not all clones. Of the missing ones, under half trace to an unresolved V gene in checked studies; the others have no known cause. That table is the source of V, J and clone size, and D and trimming were worked out from the DNA. The sample records over a million clones, roughly 96% of which are singletons. Roughly 1.2% of the sample belongs to the ten largest clones.

V is pared back by 2 bases and J by 9 bases, with 9 bases lying between the germline termini. Including cysteine and phenylalanine, the CDR3 has 12 amino acids. Only CDR3 DNA remains: 36 bases, in frame from the first base. CDR1 and CDR2, per the germline V gene, are SGDLS and YYNGEE. On this clone itself: Its antigen specificity is not known. Base qualities are not provided; no much larger clone lies one nucleotide away. Other DNA sequences from this sample encode an identical CDR3 as well.

The sequenced sample was naive CD4+ T cells sorted from blood. This sample's cell subset or site label indicates: CD45RA+ positively selected. The origin of this receptor is a young man in good health. The receptor chain draws on TRBV9 and TRBJ2-1, with the D segment possibly TRBD1 or TRBD2, each aligning over 6 bases. CDR3 sequence: CASSVGGGEQFF. The DNA sequence reads TGTGCCAGCAGCGTCGGGGGCGGTGAGCAGTTCTTC.